A single sample gave rise to the 30 T cell receptor beta chains below, sequenced in a study of neurological immune-mediated disorders. TCRdb fed the 5' RACE reads into MiXCR, producing one record per CDR3 protein. This sample carries about 70,000 distinct CDR3 sequences, approximately 3.4% of them seen once, and the ten largest clones take around 5.2%. The specimen sequenced was PBMCs. The receptors originated from a woman between 50 and 59 years old with multiple sclerosis.

This clonotype has ten or more counts. The rearrangement joins TRBV6-2 or TRBV6-3 to TRBJ2-7, with D perhaps given as TRBD1 or TRBD2 (5 bases each). The germline V gene encodes CDR1 MNHEY and CDR2 SVGEGT. The CDR3 length is 14 residues. With 0 bases removed from V and 5 bases from J, the gap between germline ends came to 11 bases. CDR3 region: CASSYSRGSNEQYF. DNA of the CDR3: TGTGCCAGCAGTTACTCGAGGGGTAGCAACGAGCAGTACTTC.

This clonotype came up many times. The CDR3: CATTWGATNTGELFF. CDR3 nucleotide sequence: TGCGCCACGACGTGGGGGGCGACGAACACCGGGGAGCTGTTTTTT. The J gene is TRBJ2-2, the V gene TRBV5-1, with D perhaps being TRBD1 or TRBD2 (6 bases each). V was shortened by 9 bases and J by 0 bases, with 15 bases between the two germline ends. Germline V lookup: CDR1 SGHRS, CDR2 YFSETQ. This CDR3 region has 15 residues.

This chain links TRBV7-6 with TRBJ1-4, with unresolved D. Trimming took off 4 bases at V and 8 bases at J, with 11 bases between the two ends. The length of the CDR3 is 13 residues. Per the germline V gene, CDR1 is SGHVS and CDR2 is FNYEAQ. The CDR3 region has the DNA TGTGCCAGCAGCTATACCACACGGGAAAAACTGTTTTTT. Translating it yields CASSYTTREKLFF.

This clonotype was seen ten or more times. J is TRBJ1-6 and V is TRBV20-1; D not certain. V was pared by 1 base and J by 7 bases, with 11 bases between. Germline CDR1 is DFQATT and CDR2 is SNEGSKA (reference sequence). This CDR3 has 14 amino acids. CDR3 in amino acids: CSARADGGNSPLHF. In nucleotides, the CDR3 is TGCAGTGCTAGAGCGGACGGTGGAAATTCACCCCTCCACTTT.

This clonotype was counted ten times or more. CDR3 residues: CSARDLRDREAFF. The CDR3 DNA is TGCAGTGCTAGAGATCTCAGGGACAGGGAAGCTTTCTTT. The chain combines TRBV20-1 with TRBJ1-1; 8 bases match TRBD1. Germline CDR1 DFQATT, CDR2 SNEGSKA (reference sequence). V trimming: 0 bases; J trimming: 8 bases; junction bases outside the gene matches: 5. The CDR3 totals 13 residues.

This clonotype was counted many times. The chain links TRBV7-2 to TRBJ1-4, with D possibly TRBD1 on 6 matching bases. From germline, CDR1 is SGHTA and CDR2 FQGNSA. The ends were cut back, 1 base at V and 8 bases at J, with 11 bases in the middle. CDR3 length equals 14 residues. The CDR3 sequence: CASSLGTGKEKLFF. CDR3 nucleotides: TGTGCCAGCAGCTTAGGTACAGGGAAGGAAAAACTGTTTTTT.

This clonotype was seen repeatedly, ten times or more. This chain connects TRBV6-6 to TRBJ1-2; D is perhaps TRBD1 (5 bases). The CDR3 extends over 14 amino acids. Germline lookup yields CDR1 MNHNY and CDR2 SVGAGI (reference sequence). The V and J ends lost 0 bases and 2 bases respectively, with 7 bases between them. The CDR3 region is CASSYSRQNYGYTF. CDR3 in DNA: TGTGCCAGCAGTTACTCGCGACAGAACTATGGCTACACCTTC.

This clonotype appeared many times. V is TRBV7-2 and J is TRBJ2-4; possible D gene TRBD2, 5 bases. The CDR3 extends over 15 amino acids. With 0 bases removed from V and 6 bases from J, the gap between germline ends came to 12 bases. Germline V lookup: CDR1 SGHTA, CDR2 FQGNSA. The CDR3 DNA reads TGTGCCAGCAGCTTAGCGGACTCGCGTGGAAACATTCAGTACTTC. This sequence encodes CASSLADSRGNIQYF.

Many counts were recorded for this clonotype. In DNA, the CDR3 is TGCGCCAGCAATACGGCGGGCGGCTATGGCTACACCTTC. Amino acid sequence: CASNTAGGYGYTF. This chain uses TRBV5-1 with TRBJ1-2; D call uncertain. Trimming cost V 6 bases and J 4 bases, with 13 bases left between them. Germline CDR1 reads SGHRS; CDR2 reads YFSETQ. The CDR3 covers 13 residues.

This clonotype was counted ten times or more. The J gene is TRBJ2-7, the V gene TRBV20-1; 12 bases line up with TRBD1. The CDR3 consists of 14 residues. Germline trimming cut 6 bases from V and 3 bases from J; bases unmatched to any gene: 6. The V gene's germline CDR1 is DFQATT and CDR2 SNEGSKA (reference sequence). CDR3 nucleotides: TGCAGTGCGCACCGGGACAGGGGGCTCTACGAGCAGTACTTC. This sequence encodes CSAHRDRGLYEQYF.

As for this clonotype: One base away lies a much larger clone, so this may be a sequencing read error. The rearrangement joins TRBV28 to TRBJ1-3; D call uncertain. CDR1 and CDR2 (germline): MDHEN, SYDVKM. There are 16 residues in the CDR3. V dropped 1 base and J dropped 0 bases, with 10 bases sitting between them. CDR3 DNA sequence: TGTGCCAGCAGTTTATTTGCAGGCAACTCTGGAAACACCATATATTTT. It translates to CASSLFAGNSGNTIYF.

This clonotype was detected many times. The chain employs TRBV6-2 or TRBV6-3 and TRBJ2-3; D may match TRBD1 or TRBD2 (5 bases each). Germline loops: CDR1 MNHEY, CDR2 SVGEGT. This CDR3 contains 15 residues. V gave up 5 bases and J gave up 2 bases, with 14 bases separating them. CDR3 protein: CASSPGTLFTDTQYF. CDR3 DNA sequence: TGTGCCAGCAGTCCCGGGACCCTTTTCACAGATACGCAGTATTTT.

This clonotype was counted ten times or more. The V call is TRBV5-1, the J call TRBJ2-1; 7 positions match TRBD2. The CDR3 is 15 residues long. Unmatched junction bases numbered 12, after V lost 4 bases and J lost 8 bases. Per the germline V gene, CDR1 is SGHRS and CDR2 is YFSETQ. The CDR3 protein is CASSPGERGVYEQFF. The CDR3 DNA reads as TGCGCCAGCAGCCCCGGAGAGCGGGGCGTCTATGAGCAGTTCTTC.

In its sample, this clonotype was seen many times. The chain links TRBV6-2 or TRBV6-3 to TRBJ1-5; D uncertain. The CDR3 has 15 residues. The V and J ends lost 2 bases and 2 bases respectively, with 10 bases between them. The germline gives CDR1 MNHEY, CDR2 SVGEGT. CDR3 amino acids: CASSYDWRGNQPQHF. DNA of the CDR3: TGTGCCAGCAGTTACGATTGGCGGGGCAATCAGCCCCAGCATTTT.

This clonotype was detected ten times or more. V gene TRBV4-2 combines with J gene TRBJ1-2; no reliable D call. Germline V gives CDR1 LGHNA, CDR2 YNFKEQ. Trimming left V 0 bases short and J 5 bases short, with 4 bases between. CDR3 length: 12 amino acids. CDR3 amino acids: CASSQDAYGYTF. The CDR3 DNA reads as TGTGCCAGCAGCCAAGATGCTTATGGCTACACCTTC.

This clonotype was observed at least ten times. The chain carries TRBV7-7 and TRBJ2-5, with unresolved D. Germline-derived CDR1 and CDR2 are SSHAT and FNYEAQ (reference sequence). With 4 bases removed from V and 0 bases from J, the gap between germline ends came to 9 bases. The CDR3 is made up of 14 amino acids. This CDR3 is CASSSGQDQETQYF. As DNA, the CDR3 is TGTGCCAGCAGCTCCGGGCAGGACCAAGAGACCCAGTACTTC.

This clonotype appeared many times. The CDR3 DNA is TGTGCCAGCAGTTTTCCCCGACAGGGGTACTACGAGCAGTACTTC. This encodes CASSFPRQGYYEQYF. The chain carries TRBV12-3 or TRBV12-4 and TRBJ2-7; 8 positions agree with TRBD1. Trimming took 3 bases from V and 3 from J; bases not matched to a gene: 7. The CDR3 sequence is 15 residues long.

In this sample, this clonotype turned up many times. This sequence joins TRBV4-1 and TRBJ2-5, with D tentatively TRBD1 (5 bases). Trimming removed 0 bases at V and 9 bases at J, with 8 bases between. Germline-derived CDR1 and CDR2 are MGHRA and YSYEKL. The CDR3 length is 12 residues. The CDR3 DNA follows: TGCGCCAGCAGCCAAGACGTAGGGGCCCAGTACTTC. Its translation: CASSQDVGAQYF.

This clonotype has a count of ten or more. This chain joins TRBV20-1 and TRBJ1-5; D not resolved. The V gene's germline CDR1 is DFQATT and CDR2 SNEGSKA (reference sequence). V lost 1 base and J 5 bases, leaving 6 bases between the germline ends. This CDR3 has 12 amino acids. The CDR3 reads CSARGADQPQHF. The CDR3 nucleotides read TGCAGTGCTAGAGGGGCAGATCAGCCCCAGCATTTT.

Ten or more counts support this clonotype. The CDR3 nucleotides are TGTGCCATCAGCCCACAGACTAACTCTGGAAACACCATATATTTT. Translation gives CAISPQTNSGNTIYF. The rearrangement joins TRBV10-3 to TRBJ1-3; D is undetermined. Germline CDR1 reads ENHRY; CDR2 reads SYGVKD. This CDR3 is 15 amino acids long. Trimming cost V 6 bases and J 0 bases, with 12 bases left between them.

The chain recombines TRBV4-3 with TRBJ1-2, with 7 bases identical to TRBD1. This CDR3 has 14 amino acids. V lost 6 bases to trimming and J lost 6 bases; unmatched junction nucleotides: 10. CDR1 is LGHNA and CDR2 is YSLEER in the germline V gene. CDR3 sequence reads: CASRHLDREHGYTF. The CDR3 nucleotides are TGCGCCAGCAGGCATCTCGACAGGGAGCATGGCTACACCTTC.

The sample holds a few counts of this clonotype. This rearrangement joins TRBV10-1 to TRBJ2-3; D is possibly TRBD1 (6 bases). Deletions cut 6 bases from V and 2 bases from J, with 15 bases between. The CDR3 runs to 15 residues. Germline V lookup: CDR1 WNHNN, CDR2 SYGVQD (reference sequence). The CDR3 nucleotides read TGCGCCAGCAGCGACCGGGACATGTCCACAGATACGCAGTATTTT. It specifies CASSDRDMSTDTQYF.

In its sample, this clonotype was seen many times. The chain recombines TRBV29-1 with TRBJ1-3; D is undetermined. Germline CDR1 SQVTM, CDR2 ANQGSEA. CDR3 size: 11 residues. With 6 bases removed from V and 4 bases from J, the gap between germline ends came to 7 bases. CDR3 nucleotide sequence: TGCAGCGTCCTACAGGGAAACACCATATATTTT. Translated, it gives CSVLQGNTIYF.

The chain combines TRBV4-1 with TRBJ2-3; TRBD2 aligns across 8 bases. Germline V lookup: CDR1 MGHRA, CDR2 YSYEKL. There are 20 residues in the CDR3. The J segment lost 2 bases and the V segment lost 0 bases, leaving 16 bases of the junction unmatched. CDR3 loop: CASSQEEGVGGRKSTDTQYF. The CDR3 coding sequence is TGCGCCAGCAGCCAAGAAGAAGGGGTAGGCGGGAGGAAATCCACAGATACGCAGTATTTT.

This clonotype was counted ten times or more. The chain couples TRBV5-6 to TRBJ1-1; D might be TRBD1 (5 bases). The V gene lost 6 bases and the J gene lost 1 base, with 13 bases spanning the gap. From germline, CDR1 is SGHDT and CDR2 YYEEEE. This CDR3 has 14 amino acids. For the CDR3, the DNA is TGTGCCAGCATAAGCACGGGGGAGAACACTGAAGCTTTCTTT. This codes for CASISTGENTEAFF.

At least ten counts were recorded for this clonotype. The CDR3: CATSVRMGEQFF. The DNA of the CDR3 is TGTGCCACCAGCGTCAGGATGGGTGAGCAGTTCTTC. The chain is built from TRBV15 and TRBJ2-1; no definite D call. The V gene's germline CDR1 is LNHNV and CDR2 YYDKDF (reference sequence). V lost 5 bases, J lost 9 bases, and 11 bases lay in between. The CDR3 is 12 amino acids.

This clonotype was observed at least ten times. The genes are TRBV5-1 and TRBJ1-1; perhaps TRBD1 as D (6 bases). Germline CDR1 is SGHRS and CDR2 is YFSETQ. The CDR3 has 14 residues. Trimming cost V 3 bases and J 1 base, with 10 bases left between them. The CDR3 coding sequence is TGCGCCAGCAGCTCCCGGGACACGAACACTGAAGCTTTCTTT. Protein sequence: CASSSRDTNTEAFF.

This clonotype was counted at least ten times. The genes are TRBV6-2 or TRBV6-3 and TRBJ2-2; perhaps TRBD1 as D (6 bases). Trimming took off 2 bases at V and 4 bases at J, with 23 bases between the two ends. The CDR3 sequence is 19 residues long. CDR1 and CDR2 (germline): MNHEY, SVGEGT. CDR3 loop: CASSYRNYDRSRGTGELFF. The CDR3, as DNA: TGTGCCAGCAGTTACCGAAATTATGACAGGAGCCGAGGCACCGGGGAGCTGTTTTTT.

Ten or more counts support this clonotype. This chain connects TRBV5-6 to TRBJ2-7; 7 bases map to TRBD2. Germline V gene sequence: CDR1 SGHDT, CDR2 YYEEEE. V was clipped by 0 bases and J by 2 bases; unmatched bases: 5. The CDR3 is 15 residues long. The CDR3: CASSLVFGTTYEQYV. The DNA for the CDR3 is TGTGCCAGCAGCTTGGTTTTCGGGACTACCTACGAGCAGTACGTC.

V usage is TRBV29-1 and J usage is TRBJ2-7; TRBD1 matches at 12 bases. V lost 4 bases to trimming and J lost 6 bases; unmatched junction nucleotides: 4. Germline V CDR1 and CDR2: SQVTM, ANQGSEA. The CDR3 consists of 13 residues. The CDR3, as DNA: TGCAGCGTTGCCGGGACAGGGGGCGGCGAGCAGTACTTC. Translated, it gives CSVAGTGGGEQYF.